This T cell receptor beta chain was captured in a study of radiotherapy plus CTLA-4 blockade in lung cancer. About the research overall: With 30% to 40% of patients having disease control, objective responses were seen in about 18%. The study's findings and limits: Tumor-origin TCR clones grew in blood after radiotherapy plus ipilimumab. According to reports, early shifts in blood T cell clones, alongside interferon-beta, forecast response most accurately.

Measured with immunoSEQ multiplex PCR; TCRdb has only the in-frame clones, and not every one. This table holds about 77,000 clones, 70% to 85% found once. Focal radiation plus CTLA-4 blockade with ipilimumab was administered to patients who had chemo-refractory metastatic non-small-cell lung cancer. Worth noting for this clone: Its specificity is unknown.

The ends lost 2 bases at V and 6 bases at J; junction bases unmatched: 3. The length of the CDR3 is 14 residues. The germline CDR1 and CDR2 sequences are LGHNT and FRNRAP. The chain employs TRBV12-5 and TRBJ2-2; TRBD1 matches 7 bases. Sample: peripheral blood, taken from a patient treated with radiotherapy plus ipilimumab. This TCR was recovered from a human donor with non-small cell lung cancer whose response to radiotherapy plus ipilimumab could not be evaluated. The CDR3 reads CASGLQGVAGELFF. The CDR3 nucleotides are TGTGCTAGTGGTTTGCAGGGGGTCGCCGGGGAGCTGTTTTTT.